This T cell receptor beta chain emerged from a study of blood T cell repertoires in COVID-19. Study details: Sample material is recorded as cDNA or gDNA derived from T cells, B-cell-depleted T cells, or PBMCs.

Original analysis: For nucleated cells, counts were estimated from reference gene primer amplification. The table came from immunoSEQ multiplex PCR; TCRdb's copy has only in-frame clones and leaves some out. For V, J and clone size, that table is used; D and trimming come from the DNA. The sample consists of 290,000 or so clones, about nine tenths of them appearing once. The CDR3 length is 14 residues. Trimming removed 4 bases at V and 2 bases at J, with 8 bases between. Germline CDR1 SNHLY, CDR2 FYNNEI. The material sequenced was PBMCs or T cells enriched from blood (not recorded which). This receptor was obtained from a woman aged 18-29 years who had recovered from COVID-19. The chain joins TRBV2 to TRBJ1-4; no clear D. Here the CDR3 DNA reads TGTGCCAGCAGTGGGGCACCTACTAATGAAAAACTGTTTTTT. Protein product: CASSGAPTNEKLFF.